This T cell receptor beta chain was captured in a study of blood T cell repertoires in COVID-19. The overall study: Acute and convalescent COVID-19 samples came from the United States, Italy and Spain. Nucleic acid was either cDNA or gDNA, and it came from T cells, B-cell-depleted T cells, or PBMCs.

Original processing notes: Reference gene primer amplification yielded estimated nucleated cell counts. Measured with immunoSEQ multiplex PCR; TCRdb has only the in-frame clones, and not every one. V and J calls and clone size are copied from that table; D and trimming were computed from the DNA. The table includes about 87,000 clones, about 82% detected once. V gave up 3 bases and J gave up 1 base; unmatched junction bases: 7. Germline-derived CDR1 and CDR2 are SGHRS and YFSETQ. This CDR3 contains 15 residues. The origin of this receptor is a human donor in a cohort sampled during active COVID-19. The sample comprised peripheral blood. V usage is TRBV5-1 and J usage is TRBJ2-7; TRBD1 aligns across 7 bases. The CDR3 DNA follows: TGCGCCAGCAGCTCCTTACAGGGACAGTCCTACGAGCAGTACTTC. This translates into CASSSLQGQSYEQYF. The variable domain in full, with the rest retrieved from reference TRBV5-1 and TRBJ2-7, is KAGVTQTPRYLIKTRGQQVTLSCSPISGHRSVSWYQQTPGQGLQFLFEYFSETQRNKGNFPGRFSGRQFSNSRSEMNVSTLELGDSALYLCASSSLQGQSYEQYFGPGTRLTVT.